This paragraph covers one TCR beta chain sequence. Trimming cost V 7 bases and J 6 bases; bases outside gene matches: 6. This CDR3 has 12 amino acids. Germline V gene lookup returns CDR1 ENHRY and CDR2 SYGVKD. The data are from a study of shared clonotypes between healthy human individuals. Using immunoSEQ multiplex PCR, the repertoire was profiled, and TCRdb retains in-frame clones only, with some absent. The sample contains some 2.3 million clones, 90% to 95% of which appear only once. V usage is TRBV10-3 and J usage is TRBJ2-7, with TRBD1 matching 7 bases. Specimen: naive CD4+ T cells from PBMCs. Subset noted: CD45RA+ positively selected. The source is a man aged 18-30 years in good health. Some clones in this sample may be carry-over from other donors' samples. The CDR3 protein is CAINTGAGEQYF. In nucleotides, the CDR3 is TGTGCCATCAATACAGGGGCCGGCGAGCAGTACTTC.